The rows below give T cell receptor beta chains drawn from one sample of a study of response to subunit inactivated influenza vaccine. TCRdb recomputed calls from the RT-PCR reads with MiXCR, one row per CDR3 protein. Of about 520,000 distinct CDR3 sequences in the sample, about 25% were seen once. Here the sequenced sample was CD4+ T cells sorted from PBMCs, taken about 5 days after vaccination. Source of these receptors: a man aged 45-65 years who received an inactivated influenza vaccine. Each CDR3 is given with its conserved first and last residue. The D gene is left open where the match is weak. Where a row states a size, it is once, few, many or the class of an expanded clone; other rows omit it.

NA	TRBJ2-3	NA	TRBV5-1	12	CASSYRTDTQYF	TGCGCCAGCAGCTATCGCACAGATACGCAGTATTTT
NA	TRBJ2-1	few	TRBV7-2	13	CASSLPGSGEQFF	TGTGCCAGCAGCCTCCCCGGGAGCGGTGAGCAGTTCTTC
NA	TRBJ2-3	NA	TRBV9	14	CASSVAATGDTQYF	TGTGCCAGCAGCGTAGCGGCAACAGGAGATACGCAGTATTTT
TRBD2	TRBJ2-2	few	TRBV7-6	16	CASSLPSSGVTGELFF	TGTGCCAGCAGCTTACCCTCTAGCGGGGTAACCGGGGAGCTGTTTTTT
NA	TRBJ2-7	few	TRBV20-1	14	CSARDISSPYEQYF	TGCAGTGCTAGAGATATCAGTTCCCCCTACGAGCAGTACTTC
NA	TRBJ2-2	NA	TRBV11-2	13	CASSLAWAGELFF	TGTGCCAGCAGCTTAGCGTGGGCCGGGGAGCTGTTTTTT
TRBD2	TRBJ2-7	few	TRBV20-1	13	CSARPAGEYEQYF	TGCAGTGCTAGGCCAGCGGGAGAGTACGAGCAGTACTTC
TRBD2	TRBJ2-3	few	TRBV12-3/TRBV12-4	15	CASSTSGRSTDTQYF	TGTGCCAGCAGTACTAGCGGACGAAGCACAGATACGCAGTATTTT
NA	TRBJ1-6	NA	TRBV5-5	18	CASSLISHRSSYNSPLHF	TGTGCCAGCAGCTTAATCTCGCACCGGAGCTCCTATAATTCACCCCTCCACTTT
NA	TRBJ2-6	NA	TRBV4-2	16	CASSQVAGDGANVLTF	TGTGCCAGCAGCCAAGTCGCCGGGGACGGGGCCAACGTCCTGACTTTC
NA	TRBJ2-1	few	TRBV20-1	11	CSAMGDNEQFF	TGCAGTGCTATGGGGGACAATGAGCAGTTCTTC
NA	TRBJ2-7	few	TRBV20-1	14	CSAFTGTQNYEQYF	TGCAGTGCTTTTACCGGGACCCAAAACTACGAGCAGTACTTC
TRBD2	TRBJ2-7	NA	TRBV29-1	13	CSVGGTSGGEQYF	TGCAGCGTTGGGGGGACTAGCGGGGGCGAGCAGTACTTC
NA	TRBJ2-5	once	TRBV11-2	14	CASSLAWVAETQYF	TGTGCCAGCAGCTTAGCCTGGGTGGCAGAGACCCAGTACTTC
TRBD2	TRBJ2-2	few	TRBV7-9	17	CASSFSGGPTYTGELFF	TGTGCCAGCAGCTTCAGCGGGGGGCCGACTTACACCGGGGAGCTGTTTTTT
NA	TRBJ1-5	NA	TRBV12-3/TRBV12-4	13	CASSPHTDQPQHF	TGTGCCAGCAGTCCCCACACGGATCAGCCCCAGCATTTT
NA	TRBJ1-1	NA	TRBV7-2	13	CASSLYRVREAFF	TGTGCCAGCAGCTTATACAGGGTTCGTGAAGCTTTCTTT
NA	TRBJ2-1	NA	TRBV27	15	CASSLSLVQNNEQFF	TGTGCCAGCAGTTTATCACTAGTCCAAAACAATGAGCAGTTCTTC
NA	TRBJ2-5	few	TRBV20-1	11	CRYRLQETQYF	TGCAGATATAGACTCCAAGAGACCCAGTACTTC
NA	TRBJ1-5	few	TRBV10-3	16	CAISEIQGFSNQPQHF	TGTGCCATCAGTGAGATACAGGGATTTAGCAATCAGCCCCAGCATTTT
NA	TRBJ2-4	few	TRBV4-3	19	CASSQDLVNLGLAKNIQYF	TGCGCCAGCAGCCAAGATCTTGTGAATTTGGGCTTAGCCAAAAACATTCAGTACTTC
TRBD2	TRBJ2-1	NA	TRBV20-1	15	CSATGLAGGHNEQFF	TGCAGTGCTACGGGACTAGCGGGGGGCCACAATGAGCAGTTCTTC
NA	TRBJ2-6	few	TRBV10-3	17	CAISESNSGSGANVLTF	TGTGCCATCAGTGAGTCGAATTCAGGGTCTGGGGCCAACGTCCTGACTTTC
NA	TRBJ2-1	few	TRBV12-3/TRBV12-4	16	CASSLPVLGGVGEQFF	TGTGCCAGCAGTTTACCGGTCCTAGGAGGGGTTGGTGAGCAGTTCTTC
NA	TRBJ2-7	NA	TRBV20-1	16	CSAELPPGRRPYEQYF	TGCAGTGCTGAATTGCCTCCAGGAAGGCGGCCCTACGAGCAGTACTTC
NA	TRBJ1-1	few	TRBV12-3/TRBV12-4	11	CASSLGRGAFF	TGTGCCAGCAGTTTAGGTCGGGGAGCTTTCTTT
NA	TRBJ2-5	NA	TRBV7-2	16	CASSLDWGQGRETQYF	TGTGCCAGCAGCTTAGATTGGGGGCAGGGGAGAGAGACCCAGTACTTC
NA	TRBJ2-7	few	TRBV7-2	12	CASSSMGGEQYF	TGTGCCAGCAGCTCGATGGGGGGTGAGCAGTACTTC
TRBD2	TRBJ2-5	NA	TRBV7-8	15	CASSKGGSFQETQYF	TGTGCCAGCAGCAAAGGCGGGAGTTTTCAAGAGACCCAGTACTTC
NA	TRBJ1-2	NA	TRBV3-1	14	CASSQEARGNGYTF	TGTGCCAGCAGCCAAGAAGCAAGGGGGAATGGCTACACCTTC
NA	TRBJ1-4	NA	TRBV15	13	CATRTGTNEKLFF	TGTGCCACCAGGACCGGGACTAATGAAAAACTGTTTTTT
TRBD1	TRBJ2-5	few	TRBV20-1	15	CSAGPLGRGRETQYF	TGCAGTGCCGGCCCGCTGGGCAGGGGGAGAGAGACCCAGTACTTC
TRBD1	TRBJ1-5	NA	TRBV6-5	18	CASSYSWQGADPRQPQHF	TGTGCCAGCAGTTACTCTTGGCAGGGGGCAGATCCACGTCAGCCCCAGCATTTT
NA	TRBJ2-2	NA	TRBV20-1	15	CSARDVALNTGELFF	TGCAGTGCTAGAGACGTGGCGCTGAACACCGGGGAGCTGTTTTTT
NA	TRBJ1-1	few	TRBV12-3/TRBV12-4	13	CASRAVTNTEAFF	TGTGCCAGCCGGGCCGTGACTAACACTGAAGCTTTCTTT
NA	TRBJ2-1	NA	TRBV20-1	16	CSARDRWRSSYNEQFF	TGCAGTGCTAGAGATCGTTGGCGAAGCTCCTACAATGAGCAGTTCTTC
NA	TRBJ2-3	NA	TRBV5-4	16	CASSFETGMSTDTQYF	TGTGCCAGCTCCTTCGAAACGGGAATGAGCACAGATACGCAGTATTTT
NA	TRBJ2-1	few	TRBV11-2	14	CASRTLGSVNEQFF	TGTGCCAGCAGAACTTTGGGGTCGGTTAATGAGCAGTTCTTC
TRBD2	TRBJ2-3	NA	TRBV7-8	15	CASSPAGGQKDTQYF	TGTGCCAGCAGCCCTGCGGGGGGGCAGAAAGATACGCAGTATTTT
TRBD2	TRBJ2-5	NA	TRBV24-1	14	CATSDLASGETQYF	TGTGCCACCAGTGATTTGGCTAGCGGCGAGACCCAGTACTTC
TRBD1	TRBJ1-5	few	TRBV20-1	14	CSANRDRGNQPQHF	TGCAGTGCCAACCGGGACAGGGGTAATCAGCCCCAGCATTTT
TRBD1	TRBJ2-1	NA	TRBV14	14	CASSQEIGQGKQFF	TGTGCCAGCAGCCAAGAGATTGGACAGGGGAAGCAGTTCTTC
TRBD1	TRBJ2-7	once	TRBV11-2	15	CASSLATGGPYEQYF	TGTGCCAGCAGCTTAGCAACAGGGGGCCCCTACGAGCAGTACTTC
NA	TRBJ2-7	few	TRBV4-2	15	CASSQVAQRTYEQYF	TGTGCCAGCAGCCAAGTTGCGCAGCGGACCTACGAGCAGTACTTC
TRBD2	TRBJ2-1	NA	TRBV19	15	CASAISGSSYNEQFF	TGTGCCAGTGCGATTAGCGGGAGCTCCTACAATGAGCAGTTCTTC
NA	TRBJ1-2	few	TRBV6-6	12	CASSYSEGSSTF	TGTGCCAGCAGTTACTCCGAGGGGTCCAGCACCTTC
TRBD1	TRBJ1-5	NA	TRBV12-3/TRBV12-4	14	CASTVGQGNQPQHF	TGTGCCAGCACCGTGGGACAGGGCAATCAGCCCCAGCATTTT
TRBD2	TRBJ2-5	few	TRBV3-1	17	CASSPNPSGGREETQYF	TGTGCCAGCAGCCCGAACCCTAGCGGGGGCAGGGAAGAGACCCAGTACTTC
TRBD2	TRBJ2-3	few	TRBV28	17	CASSPPRLAGATDTQYF	TGTGCCAGCAGTCCACCAAGACTAGCGGGAGCTACAGATACGCAGTATTTT
NA	TRBJ2-7	NA	TRBV6-2/TRBV6-3	14	CASRLTARSYEQYF	TGTGCCTCAAGATTGACAGCACGATCCTACGAGCAGTACTTC
TRBD2	TRBJ2-2	NA	TRBV7-2	15	CASSRTGGPPGELFF	TGTGCCAGCAGTCGCACGGGAGGGCCCCCCGGGGAGCTGTTTTTT